This T cell receptor beta chain comes out of a study of synovial regulatory T cells in juvenile arthritis. The CDR3 contains 13 residues. No DNA sequence was recorded. Germline assignment: CDR1 LNHDA and CDR2 SQIVND (reference sequence). TCRdb's table, derived via immunoSEQ multiplex PCR, lists solely in-frame clones and lacks some. The table lists approximately 9,300 clones. The sequence was collected from a donor between 2 and 29 years old with juvenile idiopathic arthritis. The chain combines TRBV19 with TRBJ2-2. The sample taken for sequencing was Treg cells from blood. Subset specified: remaining (HLA-DR-negative) circulating blood Treg cells. The CDR3 spells CASSIVVTGELFF.